The clone carrying this T cell receptor beta chain has a single count. The table came from immunoSEQ multiplex PCR; TCRdb's copy has only in-frame clones and leaves some out. The sample includes tens of thousands of clones, approximately 64% of them seen just once. This sample was taken from a study of tumor-infiltrating lymphocytes in localized non-small cell lung cancer. Germline values: CDR1 SGDLS, CDR2 YYNGEE. V was clipped by 1 base and J by 0 bases, with 7 bases between them. The CDR3 is made up of 14 amino acids. The sequence was obtained from a human donor with non-small cell lung cancer. Sequencing was done on a sample of lung tumor tissue. V and J are TRBV9 and TRBJ1-1; no clear D gene. The CDR3 protein is CASSVNPVNTEAFF. CDR3 nucleotide sequence: TGTGCCAGCAGCGTAAACCCAGTGAACACTGAAGCTTTCTTT.